The 25 T cell receptor beta chains presented below share a single source sample, sequenced in a study of graft-versus-host responses after intestinal transplantation. The repertoire was sequenced with immunoSEQ multiplex PCR; TCRdb's copy has only in-frame clones and lacks some. The data show 130,000 or so clones, about 92% seen once. The antigens these receptors bind are not known. The material was unstimulated CD4+ T cells sorted from spleen or lymph node cells, obtained before intestinal transplant. Source of these receptors: a human donor who received an intestinal transplant.

The rearrangement uses TRBV5-6 and TRBJ1-2; TRBD1 matches 12 bases. The CDR3 runs to 16 residues. Losses at the gene ends were 0 bases for V and 5 bases for J; bases not matched to a gene: 5. Germline lookup yields CDR1 SGHDT and CDR2 YYEEEE. The CDR3 nucleotides are TGTGCCAGCAGCTTGGCCGGGACAGGGGGCGATTATGGCTACACCTTC. Its translation: CASSLAGTGGDYGYTF.

This chain links TRBV5-1 with TRBJ2-5; D is ambiguous. This CDR3 region has 13 residues. CDR1 and CDR2 (germline): SGHRS, YFSETQ. The germline V and J ends were trimmed by 2 bases and 5 bases, with 10 bases remaining between them. The CDR3 DNA reads TGCGCCAGCAGCTTCGGCTCCGCGGAGACCCAGTACTTC. This translates into CASSFGSAETQYF.

This chain links TRBV15 with TRBJ1-1, with D maybe TRBD1 (5 bases). Trimming took 0 bases from V and 5 from J, leaving 10 bases between them. The CDR3 sequence is 14 residues long. From germline, CDR1 is LNHNV and CDR2 YYDKDF (reference sequence). The CDR3, as DNA: TGTGCCACCAGCAGAGATAGGAAGGGGACTGAAGCTTTCTTT. Protein product: CATSRDRKGTEAFF.

About this clone: Other DNA sequences in the sample encode the same CDR3. V is TRBV4-1 and J is TRBJ2-5; D gene unclear. V was pared by 1 base and J by 3 bases, with 15 bases between. Germline V gene sequence: CDR1 MGHRA, CDR2 YSYEKL. The CDR3 totals 16 residues. The CDR3, as DNA: TGCGCCAGCAGCCAAGGCCGGGCCCCGTTGAAAGAGACCCAGTACTTC. This translates into CASSQGRAPLKETQYF.

The chain links TRBV5-1 to TRBJ1-6; D is undetermined. CDR3 length: 16 residues. Trimming removed 3 bases from V and 8 bases from J, with 18 bases in between. The germline CDR1 and CDR2 sequences are SGHRS and YFSETQ. DNA for the CDR3: TGCGCCAGCAGCTCGGGTCAGGCGAGAAGTGATTCACCCCTCCACTTT. Translation gives CASSSGQARSDSPLHF.

The CDR3 bases are TGTGCCAGCTCACCATCTGGGGACTGGAAGTACTTC. Translation gives CASSPSGDWKYF. The chain is built from TRBV18 and TRBJ2-5; D may be TRBD2 (6 bases). The CDR3 contains 12 residues. Germline assignment: CDR1 KGHSH and CDR2 LQKENI. Trimming shortened V by 2 bases and J by 12 bases, and 13 bases separated the two germline ends.

This clone has more than one count but fewer than ten. V and J are TRBV5-4 and TRBJ2-1, with 8 bases lining up with TRBD1. The germline V gene encodes CDR1 SGHNT and CDR2 YYREEE (reference sequence). V trimming: 0 bases; J trimming: 7 bases; junction bases outside the gene matches: 6. The length of the CDR3 is 15 residues. CDR3 protein: CASSLGTGRKNEQFF. The CDR3 DNA is TGTGCCAGCAGCTTGGGGACAGGGAGGAAGAATGAGCAGTTCTTC.

The chain links TRBV6-5 to TRBJ1-5, with a possible D match to TRBD1 (5 bases). Germline CDR1 is MNHEY and CDR2 is SVGAGI. The CDR3 is 15 amino acids. Trimming removed 0 bases at V and 3 bases at J, with 9 bases between. CDR3 region: CASSYSRGDNQPQHF. The DNA of the CDR3 is TGTGCCAGCAGTTACTCTCGGGGGGACAATCAGCCCCAGCATTTT.

The DNA for the CDR3 is TGTGCCATCAGTGTAACTAGCGGGGGGACCACAGATACGCAGTATTTT. Translating it yields CAISVTSGGTTDTQYF. The chain has TRBV10-3 and TRBJ2-3; 12 bases agree with TRBD2. This CDR3 region has 16 residues. From germline, CDR1 is ENHRY and CDR2 SYGVKD. V lost 4 bases to trimming and J lost 2 bases; unmatched junction nucleotides: 4.

V usage is TRBV6-6 and J usage is TRBJ1-1; TRBD1 might be the D (6 bases). The germline gives CDR1 MNHNY, CDR2 SVGAGI (reference sequence). Trimming removed 0 bases from V and 12 bases from J, with 14 bases in between. This CDR3 region has 13 residues. DNA for the CDR3: TGTGCCAGCAGTTACTCCACACAGGGCAGGCCTTTCTTT. Its protein is CASSYSTQGRPFF.

V gene TRBV2 combines with J gene TRBJ2-3; D ambiguous. CDR1 and CDR2 from the germline V gene are SNHLY and FYNNEI. Trimming removed 3 bases from V and 1 base from J, with 8 bases in between. This CDR3 is built from 14 residues. The chain's CDR3 is CASSDLAGTDTQYF. The DNA of the CDR3 is TGTGCCAGCAGTGATCTTGCGGGCACAGATACGCAGTATTTT.

The chain couples TRBV29-1 to TRBJ2-7; the match to TRBD1 covers 7 bases. Per the germline V gene, CDR1 is SQVTM and CDR2 is ANQGSEA. CDR3 length equals 11 residues. V was clipped by 4 bases and J by 5 bases; unmatched bases: 2. CDR3 residues: CSVVGGHEQYF. The DNA of the CDR3 is TGCAGCGTTGTAGGGGGCCACGAGCAGTACTTC.

This clone was found a few times. The chain combines TRBV30 with TRBJ2-2; a possible D gene is TRBD1 (6 bases). The V end was cut by 4 bases, the J end by 1 base, with 13 bases between. Germline V gene lookup returns CDR1 GTSNPN and CDR2 SVGIG (reference sequence). The CDR3 consists of 15 residues. The CDR3 DNA follows: TGTGCCTGGACAGAAACAGGGTGGAACACCGGGGAGCTGTTTTTT. It specifies CAWTETGWNTGELFF.

The chain recombines TRBV7-9 with TRBJ2-7; 11 bases are a match to TRBD2. The germline V gene has CDR1 SEHNR and CDR2 FQNEAQ (reference sequence). V shed 3 bases, J shed 4 bases, and the junction held 8 bases outside the gene matches. The CDR3 is 16 amino acids. CDR3 loop: CASSFPSGGPFYEQYF. CDR3 bases: TGTGCCAGCAGCTTTCCTAGCGGGGGGCCATTTTACGAGCAGTACTTC.

Points on this clone: One end of the junction varies from germline; a read error may be responsible. The genes are TRBV13 and TRBJ1-2; D is possibly TRBD1 (5 bases). The CDR3 runs to 12 residues. Germline assignment: CDR1 PRHDT and CDR2 FYEKMQ (reference sequence). The CDR3 sequence is CASSLGTYDYTF. Written as DNA, the CDR3 is TGTGCCAGCAGCTTGGGGACGTATGACTACACCTTC.

The chain employs TRBV27 and TRBJ1-6, with D maybe TRBD1 (6 bases). V lost 4 bases and J lost 7, with 17 bases in between. CDR1 is MNHEY and CDR2 is SMNVEV in the germline V gene (reference sequence). The CDR3 sequence is 16 residues long. CDR3: CASSSYRVSGNSPLHF. The CDR3 DNA follows: TGTGCCAGCAGTTCTTACAGGGTCTCCGGAAATTCACCCCTCCACTTT.

The gene calls are TRBV5-1 and TRBJ1-6; D is possibly TRBD1 (6 bases). V lost 0 bases and J lost 8, with 18 bases in between. Germline V gene data show CDR1 as SGHRS and CDR2 as YFSETQ. The CDR3 runs to 17 residues. CDR3 sequence reads: CASSLAPTGLRDSPLHF. CDR3 DNA sequence: TGCGCCAGCAGCTTGGCCCCTACAGGGCTTAGGGATTCACCCCTCCACTTT.

The chain recombines TRBV20-1 with TRBJ2-1; 10 nucleotides agree with TRBD2. Germline V gene lookup returns CDR1 DFQATT and CDR2 SNEGSKA (reference sequence). The CDR3 spans 11 residues. V lost 6 bases to trimming and J lost 13 bases; unmatched junction nucleotides: 6. The CDR3 spells CSASGGAFQFF. DNA of the CDR3: TGCAGTGCCAGCGGGGGGGCATTTCAGTTCTTC.

This chain uses TRBV30 with TRBJ2-2; D call uncertain. There are 14 residues in the CDR3. V lost 4 bases to trimming and J lost 6 bases, with 15 bases between them. Germline V gene data show CDR1 as GTSNPN and CDR2 as SVGIG (reference sequence). The CDR3 loop reads CAWIPPPESGELFF. Here the CDR3 DNA reads TGTGCCTGGATTCCCCCCCCTGAATCCGGGGAGCTGTTTTTT.

The rearrangement links TRBV10-2 to TRBJ2-7, with 10 positions matching TRBD2. CDR3 length equals 17 residues. V lost 11 bases, J lost 0 bases, and 16 bases stayed unmatched. In germline, CDR1 is WSHSY, CDR2 SAAADI. The CDR3: CASVAGGLSLDSYEQYF. The CDR3 DNA follows: TGCGCCTCCGTAGCGGGGGGCCTTTCGTTAGACTCCTACGAGCAGTACTTC.

The chain joins TRBV7-2 to TRBJ2-1; 12 bases map to TRBD2. Germline CDR1 and CDR2: SGHTA and FQGNSA. This CDR3 is built from 15 residues. V was clipped by 2 bases and J by 7 bases; unmatched bases: 3. In nucleotides, the CDR3 is TGTGCCAGCAGCTTACTAGCGGGGGGGCGGAATGAGCAGTTCTTC. Amino acids: CASSLLAGGRNEQFF.

With respect to this clone: In this CDR3 the conserved last residue, phenylalanine or tryptophan, is missing, so a read error is likely. The V gene is TRBV7-9, the J gene TRBJ1-2, with 8 bases lining up with TRBD1. After removal of 5 bases from V and 0 bases from J, the junction contained 8 bases not matched to a gene. Germline CDR1 SEHNR, CDR2 FQNEAQ (reference sequence). This CDR3 is 16 amino acids long. The CDR3 sequence: CASSRPGQGANYGYTL. CDR3 nucleotide sequence: TGTGCCAGCAGCCGCCCCGGACAGGGAGCTAACTATGGCTACACCCTC.

The gene calls are TRBV2 and TRBJ1-1; perhaps TRBD1 as D (5 bases). The V end was cut by 10 bases, the J end by 4 bases, with 19 bases between. Germline CDR1 and CDR2: SNHLY and FYNNEI. There are 14 residues in the CDR3. The CDR3 DNA is TGTGCCACCATCATAGGGGAATTCGCCACTGAAGCTTTCTTT. Its protein product is CATIIGEFATEAFF.

The gene calls are TRBV15 and TRBJ2-7; no reliable D call. The ends were cut back, 4 bases at V and 6 bases at J, with 16 bases in the middle. Germline lookup yields CDR1 LNHNV and CDR2 YYDKDF (reference sequence). The CDR3 sequence is 14 residues long. CDR3 amino acids: CATSNRASFSEQYF. For the CDR3, the DNA is TGTGCCACCAGCAATCGGGCCTCCTTTTCCGAGCAGTACTTC.

This sequence joins TRBV5-1 and TRBJ1-4; TRBD1 matches 7 bases. Germline V gene data show CDR1 as SGHRS and CDR2 as YFSETQ. V trimming: 0 bases; J trimming: 3 bases; junction bases outside the gene matches: 5. The CDR3 extends over 16 amino acids. The CDR3 DNA sequence: TGCGCCAGCAGCTTGGCGACAGGGTCGGCTAATGAAAAACTGTTTTTT. It specifies CASSLATGSANEKLFF.